Listed here are 24 T cell receptor beta chains from one sample, sequenced in a study of blood T cell repertoires in COVID-19. Sequenced by immunoSEQ multiplex PCR; TCRdb stores in-frame clones only, minus some. Seen here are over 150,000 clones, about 80% observed once, and the top ten hold 7.5%. Sequenced input: PBMCs or T cells enriched from blood (not recorded which). The receptors originated from a man between 40 and 49 years old who had recovered from COVID-19.

The CDR3 nucleotides are TGTGCCAGCAGCTTGTATTCGGGATTTAACTATGGCTACACCTTC. Residues: CASSLYSGFNYGYTF. V gene TRBV5-5 combines with J gene TRBJ1-2; D remains ambiguous. Germline CDR1 is SGHKS and CDR2 is YYEKEE (reference sequence). The V end was cut by 1 base, the J end by 1 base, with 11 bases between. The CDR3 is 15 amino acids.

Here the CDR3 DNA reads TGTGCCAGCAGCTTGTACAGCATGAGCACCGGGGAGCTGTTTTTT. It encodes CASSLYSMSTGELFF. This chain connects TRBV7-3 to TRBJ2-2; D is uncertain. Looked up from germline, CDR1 is SGHTA and CDR2 is FQGTGA. The length of the CDR3 is 15 residues. Trimming stripped 3 bases from V and 4 bases from J, with 12 bases between.

The chain links TRBV3-1 (or the pseudogene TRBV3-2) to TRBJ1-6, with D possibly TRBD1 on 5 matching bases. Germline CDR1 and CDR2: LGHDT and YNNKEL (reference sequence). The CDR3 runs to 14 residues. V lost 6 bases and J lost 7, with 13 bases in between. CDR3 amino acids: CASRPWGENSPLHF. CDR3 DNA sequence: TGTGCCAGCAGACCCTGGGGGGAAAATTCACCCCTCCACTTT.

V and J are TRBV11-2 and TRBJ2-3, with 11 bases identical to TRBD2. V shed 5 bases, J shed 6 bases, and the junction held 10 bases outside the gene matches. Per germline, CDR1 SGHAT and CDR2 FQNNGV. This CDR3 contains 16 residues. CDR3 in DNA: TGTGCCAGCAGCCCAAGTCCCGGGACTAGCGGCGATACGCAGTATTTT. Protein sequence: CASSPSPGTSGDTQYF.

This clone was picked up a small number of times. The CDR3 DNA sequence: TGTGCCAGCAGCAGGACAGGGGACACTGAAGCTTTCTTT. Its translation is CASSRTGDTEAFF. V usage is TRBV7-9 and J usage is TRBJ1-1, with 9 bases that match TRBD1. The V gene end was trimmed by 5 bases and the J gene end by 3 bases; junction bases not matched to a gene: 1. The CDR3 contains 13 residues. Germline-derived CDR1 and CDR2 are SEHNR and FQNEAQ (reference sequence).

The chain couples TRBV4-1 to TRBJ2-1, with 9 bases fitting TRBD1. The J segment lost 5 bases and the V segment lost 5 bases, leaving 4 bases of the junction unmatched. The CDR3 consists of 14 residues. The germline V gene has CDR1 MGHRA and CDR2 YSYEKL. DNA for the CDR3: TGCGCCAGCAGCGGGACAGGGAGGAACAATGAGCAGTTCTTC. Translated, it gives CASSGTGRNNEQFF.

The DNA for the CDR3 is TGTGCCAGCAGTGCCCCCGGGATCTCCTACGAGCAGTACTTC. Its translation is CASSAPGISYEQYF. The rearrangement links TRBV27 to TRBJ2-7, with D possibly TRBD2 on 5 matching bases. There are 14 residues in the CDR3. V lost 5 bases to trimming and J lost 0 bases, with 11 bases between them. Germline CDR1 and CDR2: MNHEY and SMNVEV (reference sequence).

The chain has TRBV6-5 and TRBJ1-5, with D perhaps matching TRBD1 (6 bases). The CDR3 is 15 amino acids. Trimming stripped 6 bases from V and 3 bases from J, with 15 bases between. Germline loops: CDR1 MNHEY, CDR2 SVGAGI. The CDR3 DNA is TGTGCCAGCAGCCCCGATGGACAGCCCAATCAGCCCCAGCATTTT. This encodes CASSPDGQPNQPQHF.

The chain is built from TRBV5-6 and TRBJ1-6, with D maybe TRBD1 (5 bases). The CDR3 runs to 16 residues. Trimming removed 0 bases from V and 10 bases from J, with 17 bases in between. Germline V gene data show CDR1 as SGHDT and CDR2 as YYEEEE. The CDR3 region is CASSLGLWGSTSPLHF. The CDR3 DNA is TGTGCCAGCAGCTTGGGGTTATGGGGCAGTACGTCACCCCTCCACTTT. Full variable domain (missing parts from reference TRBV5-6 and TRBJ1-6): DAGVTQSPTHLIKTRGQQVTLRCSPKSGHDTVSWYQQALGQGPQFIFQYYEEEERQRGNFPDRFSGHQFPNYSSELNVNALLLGDSALYLCASSLGLWGSTSPLHFGNGTRLTVT.

This clone was counted only a few times. The chain has TRBV6-2 or TRBV6-3 and TRBJ1-6; TRBD1 might be the D (6 bases). Trimming removed 2 bases from V and 10 bases from J, with 12 bases in between. The CDR3 is made up of 14 amino acids. In germline, CDR1 is MNHEY, CDR2 SVGEGT. CDR3 nucleotides: TGTGCCAGCAGTTACACAGGGATTCGATCACCCCTCCACTTT. Its translation is CASSYTGIRSPLHF.

In this sample, this clone turned up a few times. This chain connects TRBV11-2 to TRBJ1-2; 8 bases are shared with TRBD1. Trimming cost V 4 bases and J 2 bases; bases outside gene matches: 0. CDR1 SGHAT and CDR2 FQNNGV come from the germline V gene. The CDR3 consists of 13 residues. CDR3 coding DNA: TGTGCCAGCAGCTCAGGGGGCAACTATGGCTACACCTTC. It encodes CASSSGGNYGYTF.

This chain links TRBV28 with TRBJ2-7, with a tentative D call TRBD1 (6 bases). V lost 5 bases and J lost 0, with 14 bases in between. The CDR3 is 15 amino acids. Germline V CDR1 and CDR2: MDHEN, SYDVKM. The CDR3 sequence: CASSPGHISSYEQYF. CDR3 DNA sequence: TGTGCCAGCAGTCCGGGACACATAAGCTCCTACGAGCAGTACTTC.

The V and J genes are TRBV7-9 and TRBJ1-2, with 9 bases that match TRBD1. Germline CDR1 and CDR2: SEHNR and FQNEAQ (reference sequence). The CDR3 runs 16 residues. The V and J ends lost 2 bases and 5 bases, in that order; junction bases with no gene match: 9. The CDR3 coding sequence is TGTGCCAGCAGCTTAAACCGGGACAGGGTAGGATATGGCTACACCTTC. This gives the protein CASSLNRDRVGYGYTF.

The chain links TRBV3-1 (or the pseudogene TRBV3-2) to TRBJ1-1; no firm D call. The CDR3 consists of 13 residues. The germline CDR1 and CDR2 sequences are LGHDT and YNNKEL (reference sequence). Trimming left V 0 bases short and J 10 bases short, with 12 bases between. The CDR3 DNA reads as TGTGCCAGCAGCCAAGATGTCCTACTTGGAGCTTTCTTT. It yields the protein CASSQDVLLGAFF.

This chain connects TRBV5-1 to TRBJ2-7; TRBD2 aligns across 8 bases. In germline, CDR1 is SGHRS, CDR2 YFSETQ. Germline trimming cut 2 bases from V and 4 bases from J; bases unmatched to any gene: 5. This CDR3 region has 14 residues. The CDR3 region is CASSFSRGGYEQYF. The CDR3 nucleotides are TGCGCCAGCAGCTTTTCCCGGGGGGGATACGAGCAGTACTTC.

The chain combines TRBV7-3 with TRBJ2-3, with 12 bases aligning to TRBD2. Per germline, CDR1 SGHTA and CDR2 FQGTGA. The CDR3 consists of 16 residues. V lost 5 bases, J lost 2 bases, and 5 bases stayed unmatched. The CDR3 bases are TGTGCCAGCAGCCTCGGACTAGCGGGGATCACAGATACGCAGTATTTT. Its protein is CASSLGLAGITDTQYF. Full variable domain (rest looked up from reference TRBV7-3 and TRBJ2-3): GAGVSQTPSNKVTEKGKYVELRCDPISGHTALYWYRQSLGQGPEFLIYFQGTGAADDSGLPNDRFFAVRPEGSVSTLKIQRTERGDSAVYLCASSLGLAGITDTQYFGPGTRLTVL.

The chain carries TRBV4-3 and TRBJ1-5, with TRBD1 matching over 9 bases. This CDR3 spans 14 amino acids. Trimming cost V 0 bases and J 7 bases; bases outside gene matches: 1. The germline CDR1 and CDR2 sequences are LGHNA and YSLEER. CDR3 loop: CASSQDTGGQPQHF. The DNA for the CDR3 is TGCGCCAGCAGCCAAGATACAGGGGGCCAGCCCCAGCATTTT.

J is TRBJ1-6 and V is TRBV19; D call uncertain. The germline gives CDR1 LNHDA, CDR2 SQIVND (reference sequence). The length of the CDR3 is 15 residues. V was pared by 5 bases and J by 6 bases, with 14 bases between. The CDR3, as DNA: TGTGCCAGTAGTTCGGGCGGAGGCCTTAATTCACCCCTCCACTTT. This encodes CASSSGGGLNSPLHF.

Notes on this clone: This same CDR3 is encoded by further DNA sequences in the sample. V is TRBV30 and J is TRBJ1-1; 7 bases match TRBD1. Trimming removed 2 bases from V and 0 bases from J; junction bases left unmatched: 0. The CDR3 contains 13 residues. CDR1 is GTSNPN and CDR2 is SVGIG in the germline V gene (reference sequence). This CDR3 reads CAWSTGVNTEAFF. As DNA, the CDR3 is TGTGCCTGGAGTACAGGGGTGAACACTGAAGCTTTCTTT.

The rearrangement joins TRBV7-9 to TRBJ1-1; 7 positions match TRBD1. The length of the CDR3 is 13 residues. The germline V gene encodes CDR1 SEHNR and CDR2 FQNEAQ (reference sequence). Trimming cost V 7 bases and J 11 bases; bases outside gene matches: 13. In DNA form, the CDR3 reads TGTGCCAGCATCAAGGGGGCCGAAGGTTCGGCTTTCTTT. This sequence encodes CASIKGAEGSAFF. The whole variable domain, remainder taken from reference TRBV7-9 and TRBJ1-1, is DTGVSQNPRHKITKRGQNVTFRCDPISEHNRLYWYRQTLGQGPEFLTYFQNEAQLEKSRLLSDRFSAERPKGSFSTLEIQRTEQGDSAMYLCASIKGAEGSAFFGQGTRLTVV.

The chain employs TRBV4-3 and TRBJ2-2, with 9 bases that match TRBD2. J was trimmed by 3 bases and V by 0 bases; bases with no gene match: 11. The CDR3 consists of 19 residues. From germline, CDR1 is LGHNA and CDR2 YSLEER. This CDR3 reads CASSQEAWLAGLHTGELFF. The DNA for the CDR3 is TGCGCCAGCAGCCAAGAAGCGTGGCTAGCGGGGTTACACACCGGGGAGCTGTTTTTT.

This clone was counted only a few times. This chain uses TRBV5-6 with TRBJ1-5; D is perhaps TRBD1 (6 bases). The germline CDR1 and CDR2 sequences are SGHDT and YYEEEE. The CDR3 has 14 amino acids. V lost 4 bases and J lost 3, with 11 bases in between. The CDR3 spells CASSMYRDNQPQHF. The CDR3 DNA follows: TGTGCCAGCAGCATGTACAGGGACAATCAGCCCCAGCATTTT.

V gene TRBV7-2 combines with J gene TRBJ1-2, with TRBD1 as a possible D gene (6 bases). The germline CDR1 and CDR2 sequences are SGHTA and FQGNSA. The CDR3 runs to 16 residues. Between the trimmed V and J ends, which lost 4 bases and 7 bases, there was a span of 22 bases. Here the CDR3 DNA reads TGTGCCAGCAGCTCTAGACGGGGACAAAGCCGGGGTGGCTACACCTTC. The encoded protein is CASSSRRGQSRGGYTF.

The V and J genes are TRBV29-1 and TRBJ1-4; D uncertain. Germline V gene sequence: CDR1 SQVTM, CDR2 ANQGSEA. Trimming pared 3 bases from V and 14 bases from J, leaving 13 bases between. The CDR3 loop spans 11 amino acids. The CDR3 sequence: CSVEAASTLFF. As DNA, the CDR3 is TGCAGCGTTGAGGCGGCGTCTACCCTGTTTTTT.